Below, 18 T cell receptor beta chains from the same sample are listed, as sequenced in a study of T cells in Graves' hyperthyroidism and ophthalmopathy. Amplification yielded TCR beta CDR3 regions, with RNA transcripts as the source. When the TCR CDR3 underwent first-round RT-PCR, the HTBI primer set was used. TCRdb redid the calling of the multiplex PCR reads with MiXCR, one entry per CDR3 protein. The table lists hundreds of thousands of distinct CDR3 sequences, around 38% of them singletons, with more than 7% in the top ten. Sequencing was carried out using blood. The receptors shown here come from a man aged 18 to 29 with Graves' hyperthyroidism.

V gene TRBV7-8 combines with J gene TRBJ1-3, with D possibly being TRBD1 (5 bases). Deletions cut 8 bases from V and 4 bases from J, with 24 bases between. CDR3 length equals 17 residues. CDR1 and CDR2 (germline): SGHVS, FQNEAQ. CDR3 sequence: CASFLGRFPGVGNTIYF. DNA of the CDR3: TGTGCCAGCTTCCTAGGCCGCTTTCCGGGGGTCGGAAACACCATATATTTT. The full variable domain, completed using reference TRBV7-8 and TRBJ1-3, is GAGVSQSPRYKVAKRGQDVALRCDPISGHVSLFWYQQALGQGPEFLTYFQNEAQLDKSGLPSDRFFAERPEGSVSTLKIQRTQQEDSAVYLCASFLGRFPGVGNTIYFGEGSWLTVV.

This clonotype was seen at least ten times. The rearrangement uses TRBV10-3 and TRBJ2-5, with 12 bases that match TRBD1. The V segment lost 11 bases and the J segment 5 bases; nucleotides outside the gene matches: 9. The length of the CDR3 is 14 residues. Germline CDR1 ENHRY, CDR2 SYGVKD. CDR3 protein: CAAGGDRGRETQYF. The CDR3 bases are TGTGCCGCAGGAGGGGACAGGGGGCGTGAGACCCAGTACTTC.

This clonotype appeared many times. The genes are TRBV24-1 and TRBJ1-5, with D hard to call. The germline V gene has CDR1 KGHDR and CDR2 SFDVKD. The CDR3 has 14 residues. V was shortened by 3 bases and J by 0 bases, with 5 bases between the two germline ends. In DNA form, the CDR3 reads TGTGCCACCAGTGATGACCTTAGCAATCAGCCCCAGCATTTT. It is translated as CATSDDLSNQPQHF.

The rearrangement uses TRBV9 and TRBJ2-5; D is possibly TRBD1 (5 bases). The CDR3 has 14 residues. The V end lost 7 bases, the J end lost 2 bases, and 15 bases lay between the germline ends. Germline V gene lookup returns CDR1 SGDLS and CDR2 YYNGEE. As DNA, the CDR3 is TGTGCCAGCTCCCCTGGGGCTCCTCAAGAGACCCAGTACTTC. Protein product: CASSPGAPQETQYF.

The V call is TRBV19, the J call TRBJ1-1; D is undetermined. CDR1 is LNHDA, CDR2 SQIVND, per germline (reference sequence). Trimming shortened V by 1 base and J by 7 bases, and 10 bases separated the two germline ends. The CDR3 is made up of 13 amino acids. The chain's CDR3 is CASSIGRSLEAFF. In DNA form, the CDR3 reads TGTGCCAGTAGTATAGGCAGAAGCCTTGAAGCTTTCTTT.

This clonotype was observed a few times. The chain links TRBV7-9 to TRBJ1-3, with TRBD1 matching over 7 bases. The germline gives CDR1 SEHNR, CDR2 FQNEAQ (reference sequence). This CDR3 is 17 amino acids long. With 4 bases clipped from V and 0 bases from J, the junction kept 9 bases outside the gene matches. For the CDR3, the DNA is TGTGCCAGCAGCTCCGCCGGCAAGGGGGCCTCTGGAAACACCATATATTTT. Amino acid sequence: CASSSAGKGASGNTIYF.

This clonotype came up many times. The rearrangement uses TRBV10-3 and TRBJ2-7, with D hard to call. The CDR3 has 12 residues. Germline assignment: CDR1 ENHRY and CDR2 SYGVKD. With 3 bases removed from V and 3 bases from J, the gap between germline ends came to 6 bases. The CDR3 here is CAISDHNYEQYF. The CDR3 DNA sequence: TGTGCCATCAGTGACCACAACTACGAGCAGTACTTC.

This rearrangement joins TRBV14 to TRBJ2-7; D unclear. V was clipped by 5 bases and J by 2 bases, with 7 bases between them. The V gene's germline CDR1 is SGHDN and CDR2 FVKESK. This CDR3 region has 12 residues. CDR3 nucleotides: TGTGCCAGCAGCACCGTCCCCTACGAGCAGTACTTC. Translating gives CASSTVPYEQYF. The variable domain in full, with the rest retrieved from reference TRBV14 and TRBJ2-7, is EAGVTQFPSHSVIEKGQTVTLRCDPISGHDNLYWYRRVMGKEIKFLLHFVKESKQDESGMPNNRFLAERTGGTYSTLKVQPAELEDSGVYFCASSTVPYEQYFGPGTRLTVT.

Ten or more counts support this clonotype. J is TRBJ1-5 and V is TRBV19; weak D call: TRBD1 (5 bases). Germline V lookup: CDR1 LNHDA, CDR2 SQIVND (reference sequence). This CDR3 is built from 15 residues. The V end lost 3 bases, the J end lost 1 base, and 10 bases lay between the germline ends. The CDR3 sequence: CASSIHGGSNQPQHF. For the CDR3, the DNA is TGTGCCAGTAGTATTCATGGGGGAAGCAATCAGCCCCAGCATTTT.

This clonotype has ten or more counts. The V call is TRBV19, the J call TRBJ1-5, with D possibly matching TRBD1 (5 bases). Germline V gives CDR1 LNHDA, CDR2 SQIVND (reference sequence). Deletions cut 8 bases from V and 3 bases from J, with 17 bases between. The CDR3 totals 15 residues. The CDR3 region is CASRMTREINQPQHF. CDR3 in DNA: TGTGCCAGTCGCATGACCAGGGAAATCAATCAGCCCCAGCATTTT.

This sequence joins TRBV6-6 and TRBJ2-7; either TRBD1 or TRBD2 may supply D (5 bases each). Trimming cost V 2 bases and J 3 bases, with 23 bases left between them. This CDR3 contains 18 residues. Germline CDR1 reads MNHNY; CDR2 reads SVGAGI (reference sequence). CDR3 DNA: TGTGCCAGCAGTTACCCGGAGCTGGCTGGGACCGTCGGCTACGAGCAGTACTTC. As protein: CASSYPELAGTVGYEQYF.

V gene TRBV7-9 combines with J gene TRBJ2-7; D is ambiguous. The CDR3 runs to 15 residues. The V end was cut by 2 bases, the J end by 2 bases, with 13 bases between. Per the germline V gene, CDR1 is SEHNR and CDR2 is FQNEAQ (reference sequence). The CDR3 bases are TGTGCCAGCAGCTTACAATCCCCTACTACCTACGAGCAGTACTTC. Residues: CASSLQSPTTYEQYF.

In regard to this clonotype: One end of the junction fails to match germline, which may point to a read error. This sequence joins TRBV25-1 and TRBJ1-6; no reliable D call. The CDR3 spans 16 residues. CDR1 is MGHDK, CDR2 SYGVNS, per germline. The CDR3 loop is CASSQEVPGVGSPLHF. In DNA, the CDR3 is TGCGCCAGCAGCCAAGAAGTCCCGGGCGTAGGATCACCCCTCCACTTT.

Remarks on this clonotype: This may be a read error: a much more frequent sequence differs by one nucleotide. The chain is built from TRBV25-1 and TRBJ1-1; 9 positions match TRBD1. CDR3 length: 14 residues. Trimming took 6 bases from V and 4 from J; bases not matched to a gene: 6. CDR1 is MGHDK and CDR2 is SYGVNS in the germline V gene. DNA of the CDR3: TGTGCCAGCAGACGGACAGGGGTGACCACTGAAGCTTTCTTT. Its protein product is CASRRTGVTTEAFF.

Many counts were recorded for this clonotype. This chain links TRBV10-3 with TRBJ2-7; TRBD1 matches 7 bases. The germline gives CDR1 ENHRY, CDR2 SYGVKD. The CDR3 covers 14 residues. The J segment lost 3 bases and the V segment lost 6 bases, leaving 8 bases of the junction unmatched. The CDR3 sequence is CAIRGDRDGYEQYF. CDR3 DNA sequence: TGTGCCATCAGGGGAGACAGGGACGGCTACGAGCAGTACTTC.

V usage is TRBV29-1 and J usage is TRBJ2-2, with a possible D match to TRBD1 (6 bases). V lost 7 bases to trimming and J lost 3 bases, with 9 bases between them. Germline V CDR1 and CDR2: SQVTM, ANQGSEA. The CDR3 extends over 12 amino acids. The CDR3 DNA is TGCAGCGCTGGACAGCACACCGGGGAGCTGTTTTTT. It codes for CSAGQHTGELFF.

The CDR3 DNA is TGTGCCATCACCGGGACAGGGCTCTATGGCTACACCTTC. As protein: CAITGTGLYGYTF. The V and J genes are TRBV10-3 and TRBJ1-2; 9 nucleotides match TRBD1. Per germline, CDR1 ENHRY and CDR2 SYGVKD. CDR3 length: 13 residues. Trimming at V came to 7 bases and at J to 4 bases, leaving 4 bases not matched to a gene.

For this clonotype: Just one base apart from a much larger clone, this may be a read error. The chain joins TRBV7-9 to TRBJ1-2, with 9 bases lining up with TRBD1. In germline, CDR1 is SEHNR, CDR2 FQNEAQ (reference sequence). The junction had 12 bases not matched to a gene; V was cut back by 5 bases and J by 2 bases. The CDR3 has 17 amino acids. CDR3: CASSRGTGQLLNYGYTF. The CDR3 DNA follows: TGTGCCAGCAGCCGCGGGACAGGGCAACTACTGAACTATGGCTACACCTTC.